A single sample gave rise to the 27 T cell receptor beta chains below, sequenced in a study of monozygotic twins with inflammatory bowel disease. TCRdb re-analyzed the 5' RACE reads; it lists each CDR3 protein once, without DNA. The sample totals over 150,000 distinct CDR3 sequences; its top ten clones hold roughly 2.4%. Sequencing was done on a sample of blood. These receptors originate from a human donor with ulcerative colitis or Crohn's disease, or a healthy co-twin of an affected twin (not recorded which).

The chain has TRBV6-2 or TRBV6-3 and TRBJ2-7; TCRdb's D gene call, TRBD1, goes unchecked for lack of DNA. The germline CDR1 and CDR2 sequences are MNHEY and SVGEGT. The CDR3 spans 18 residues. CDR3 in amino acids: CASSPGSSFGLTAYEQYF.

The V gene is TRBV20-1, the J gene TRBJ1-5; TCRdb lists TRBD1, though no DNA is available to test this call. Germline V gene lookup returns CDR1 DFQATT and CDR2 SNEGSKA (reference sequence). The CDR3 spans 15 residues. CDR3 region: CSAGGTGKEGQPQHF.

V is TRBV28 and J is TRBJ2-1; TCRdb outputs TRBD2, but without DNA this stays unchecked. The germline V gene has CDR1 MDHEN and CDR2 SYDVKM. The CDR3 length is 15 residues. CDR3: CASAGGPVDYNEQFF.

V gene TRBV7-9 combines with J gene TRBJ1-1; TCRdb reports TRBD1, a call that lacks DNA to check it against. Germline V CDR1 and CDR2: SEHNR, FQNEAQ (reference sequence). CDR3 length equals 15 residues. This CDR3 reads CASSHRDNLNTEAFF.

The CDR3 is CASSPRRSGGDTGELFF. This chain uses TRBV6-1 with TRBJ2-2; TCRdb's D gene call, TRBD2, goes unchecked for lack of DNA. Per germline, CDR1 MNHNS and CDR2 SASEGT. The CDR3 spans 17 residues.

The chain employs TRBV7-9 and TRBJ2-3; TCRdb's assignment of TRBD1 cannot be checked, as there is no DNA. The CDR3 is 15 amino acids. The germline V gene has CDR1 SEHNR and CDR2 FQNEAQ (reference sequence). CDR3 amino acids: CASHTTGGSEDTQYF.

V gene TRBV2 combines with J gene TRBJ1-1; TCRdb's assignment of TRBD1 cannot be checked, as there is no DNA. In germline, CDR1 is SNHLY, CDR2 FYNNEI. CDR3 length: 15 residues. The chain's CDR3 is CASRVYRGFGTEAFF.

This rearrangement joins TRBV27 to TRBJ2-2; TCRdb proposes TRBD1, but this gene call is untestable without DNA. The CDR3 is 15 amino acids. Germline V CDR1 and CDR2: MNHEY, SMNVEV (reference sequence). The CDR3: CASRAWDVNTGELFF.

V is TRBV6-2 or TRBV6-3 and J is TRBJ2-7; lacking DNA, the TRBD1 call made by TCRdb goes unchecked. The CDR3 consists of 14 residues. Germline V gives CDR1 MNHEY, CDR2 SVGEGT. CDR3 sequence reads: CASSYVLGDYEQYF.

V is TRBV19 and J is TRBJ2-1; TCRdb proposes TRBD1, but this gene call is untestable without DNA. Looked up from germline, CDR1 is LNHDA and CDR2 is SQIVND (reference sequence). The CDR3 is 16 residues long. The CDR3: CASKEGETGYYNEQFF.

CDR3 residues: CASSLQDPRGETQYF. The gene calls are TRBV5-1 and TRBJ2-5; TCRdb outputs TRBD1, but without DNA this stays unchecked. Germline CDR1 SGHRS, CDR2 YFSETQ. This CDR3 has 15 amino acids. The full variable domain, its missing parts supplied by reference TRBV5-1 and TRBJ2-5, is KAGVTQTPRYLIKTRGQQVTLSCSPISGHRSVSWYQQTPGQGLQFLFEYFSETQRNKGNFPGRFSGRQFSNSRSEMNVSTLELGDSALYLCASSLQDPRGETQYFGPGTRLLVL.

This chain joins TRBV4-3 and TRBJ2-2; TCRdb picks TRBD2, but there is no DNA to check that call. This CDR3 has 15 residues. Looked up from germline, CDR1 is LGHNA and CDR2 is YSLEER. CDR3: CASSQDGLLTGELFF.

The chain employs TRBV12-3 or TRBV12-4 and TRBJ1-5; TCRdb outputs TRBD1, but without DNA this stays unchecked. The CDR3 has 16 amino acids. The CDR3 sequence: CASTLGAGFLGQPQHF.

The gene calls are TRBV7-9 and TRBJ2-1; without DNA, the TCRdb call of TRBD2 cannot be checked. Germline CDR1 reads SEHNR; CDR2 reads FQNEAQ (reference sequence). This CDR3 contains 17 residues. This CDR3 reads CASSLSWVREGNNEQFF. Filled out from reference TRBV7-9 and TRBJ2-1, the complete variable domain reads DTGVSQNPRHKITKRGQNVTFRCDPISEHNRLYWYRQTLGQGPEFLTYFQNEAQLEKSRLLSDRFSAERPKGSFSTLEIQRTEQGDSAMYLCASSLSWVREGNNEQFFGPGTRLTVL.

This chain uses TRBV7-2 with TRBJ2-5. The CDR3 is 15 amino acids. Germline V CDR1 and CDR2: SGHTA, FQGNSA. CDR3 sequence: CASSSSRGSMETQYF. Complete variable domain (other parts from reference TRBV7-2 and TRBJ2-5): GAGVSQSPSNKVTEKGKDVELRCDPISGHTALYWYRQSLGQGLEFLIYFQGNSAPDKSGLPSDRFSAERTGGSVSTLTIQRTQQEDSAVYLCASSSSRGSMETQYFGPGTRLLVL.

The chain couples TRBV11-3 to TRBJ1-6; the TCRdb D gene call, TRBD1, has no DNA to confirm it. Germline CDR1 reads SGHNT; CDR2 reads YENEEA. The CDR3 covers 15 residues. The CDR3 here is CASSLGRGPGSPLHF.

The gene calls are TRBV20-1 and TRBJ2-1; TCRdb reports TRBD1, a call that lacks DNA to check it against. CDR1 and CDR2 from the germline V gene are DFQATT and SNEGSKA (reference sequence). CDR3 length: 13 residues. The chain's CDR3 is CSARDQLAGVVFF.

The V and J genes are TRBV7-9 and TRBJ1-2; TCRdb's D call, TRBD1, is unchecked because there is no DNA. The CDR3 length is 14 residues. Germline values: CDR1 SEHNR, CDR2 FQNEAQ (reference sequence). The CDR3 spells CASSLMTDVYGYTF. Full variable domain (remainder filled in from reference TRBV7-9 and TRBJ1-2): DTGVSQNPRHKITKRGQNVTFRCDPISEHNRLYWYRQTLGQGPEFLTYFQNEAQLEKSRLLSDRFSAERPKGSFSTLEIQRTEQGDSAMYLCASSLMTDVYGYTFGSGTRLTVV.

The V gene is TRBV6-4, the J gene TRBJ2-2; TCRdb lists TRBD1, though no DNA is available to test this call. From germline, CDR1 is MRHNA and CDR2 SNTAGT. The CDR3 spans 19 residues. The CDR3 sequence is CASSHYGGTPGRKNGELFF.

This CDR3 reads CASSLLQGSGYTF. This sequence joins TRBV11-2 and TRBJ1-2; absent DNA, TCRdb's TRBD1 call cannot be checked. The CDR3 sequence is 13 residues long. Germline V CDR1 and CDR2: SGHAT, FQNNGV.

The chain is built from TRBV4-2 and TRBJ2-2. The CDR3 is 13 amino acids. Per germline, CDR1 LGHNA and CDR2 YNFKEQ. CDR3 sequence reads: CASSQDQGGELFF.

The chain recombines TRBV7-8 with TRBJ2-1; TCRdb indicates TRBD1, and absent DNA this call remains unverified. This CDR3 has 17 residues. The V gene's germline CDR1 is SGHVS and CDR2 FQNEAQ. The CDR3 loop is CASSLGGGPSSYNEQFF. The whole variable domain, remainder taken from reference TRBV7-8 and TRBJ2-1, is GAGVSQSPRYKVAKRGQDVALRCDPISGHVSLFWYQQALGQGPEFLTYFQNEAQLDKSGLPSDRFFAERPEGSVSTLKIQRTQQEDSAVYLCASSLGGGPSSYNEQFFGPGTRLTVL.

The V and J genes are TRBV9 and TRBJ2-5; TCRdb's D call, TRBD2, is unchecked because there is no DNA. The germline V gene has CDR1 SGDLS and CDR2 YYNGEE. This CDR3 comprises 15 residues. CDR3 residues: CASSLGLTYQETQYF.

The V and J genes are TRBV28 and TRBJ2-7; TCRdb picks TRBD2, but there is no DNA to check that call. The CDR3 contains 15 residues. Germline loops: CDR1 MDHEN, CDR2 SYDVKM. The CDR3: CASSGRSGRAYEQYF.

The V call is TRBV12-3 or TRBV12-4, the J call TRBJ2-5; with no DNA, the TCRdb D assignment of TRBD1 cannot be verified. This CDR3 region has 15 residues. CDR3 protein: CASSPPLGYQETQYF.

This rearrangement joins TRBV29-1 to TRBJ1-1. CDR1 SQVTM and CDR2 ANQGSEA come from the germline V gene. CDR3 length equals 13 residues. CDR3 in amino acids: CSVARREDTEAFF.

V gene TRBV7-2 combines with J gene TRBJ2-1. CDR3 length: 13 residues. Germline values: CDR1 SGHTA, CDR2 FQGNSA. This CDR3 is CASSLQVDNEQFF.